This is a list of T cell receptor beta chains from one sample in a study of CD8 T cells in Susac syndrome. One entry per CDR3 protein results from TCRdb running MiXCR on the immunoSEQ multiplex PCR reads. The sample has approximately 100,000 distinct CDR3 sequences, about 96% seen once. Sequences were obtained from CD4+ T cells from PBMCs. Receptors were obtained from a human donor in good health. Both conserved end residues are part of each CDR3. D genes are given only for firm matches. Part of the rows lack a size; the others show once, few, many or a class for expanded clones.

clone_size,d_call,j_call,v_call,cdr3_nt,cdr3_aa
.,.,TRBJ1-3,TRBV3-1,TGTGCCAGCAGCCCGTCGGGGGCTGGAAACACCATATATTTT,CASSPSGAGNTIYF
.,TRBD1,TRBJ2-3,TRBV10-2,TGCGCCAGCAGTGAGTCCTGGACAGGGGCAGATACGCAGTATTTT,CASSESWTGADTQYF
.,.,TRBJ2-7,TRBV29-1,TGCAGCGTTACTAGGTACAGCGAGCAGTACTTC,CSVTRYSEQYF
once,.,TRBJ1-2,TRBV23-1,TGCGCCAGCAGCCCGGACAGCCTTGACTATGGCTACACCTTC,CASSPDSLDYGYTF
.,.,TRBJ2-1,TRBV29-1,TGCAGCGCCCCCGGATTTTACAATGAGCAGTTCTTC,CSAPGFYNEQFF
.,.,TRBJ2-5,TRBV24-1,TGTGCCACCAGTGATCCGGGGAGTGGATTCGAGACCCAGTACTTC,CATSDPGSGFETQYF
.,TRBD1,TRBJ1-4,TRBV5-1,TGCGCCAGCAGCTTGGCCAGGGGGAATGAAAAACTGTTTTTT,CASSLARGNEKLFF
.,.,TRBJ1-2,TRBV4-2,TGTGCCAGCAGCCAAGATCGGACAAGCTATGGCTACACCTTC,CASSQDRTSYGYTF
.,.,TRBJ2-7,TRBV6-2/TRBV6-3,TGTGCCAGCAGTTCCATTCGGCGGGGCGGAGCCTACGAGCAGTACTTC,CASSSIRRGGAYEQYF
once,.,TRBJ2-5,TRBV20-1,TGCAGTGCACATTTACTTGTTCTTCAAGAGACCCAGTACTTC,CSAHLLVLQETQYF